This T cell receptor (beta chain) was obtained from a study of post-analysis software for immune sequencing data. A few counts support this clonotype. Its specificity is not known. Study conclusions and caveats: Controls had lower frequencies than patients of roughly five TRBV segments, which included TRBV5-6, TRBV5-1 and TRBV20-1.

TCR beta cDNA libraries included unique molecular identifiers. TCRdb reprocessed the PCR reads with MiXCR, giving one entry per CDR3 protein. The sample holds 500,000 to 600,000 distinct CDR3 sequences; around 47% are singletons and the top ten take 1.5% to 2%. The CDR3 length is 16 residues. V lost 3 bases and J lost 6; bases outside the gene matches: 8. Germline CDR1 reads SEHNR; CDR2 reads FQNEAQ (reference sequence). Sequencing used blood. The V call is TRBV7-9, the J call TRBJ2-1, with 10 nucleotides matching TRBD2. This clonotype was obtained from a girl aged 5-17 years with multiple sclerosis. This CDR3 reads CASSFSSSGSTNEQFF. In DNA form, the CDR3 reads TGTGCCAGCAGCTTCTCCTCTAGCGGGAGTACCAATGAGCAGTTCTTC.